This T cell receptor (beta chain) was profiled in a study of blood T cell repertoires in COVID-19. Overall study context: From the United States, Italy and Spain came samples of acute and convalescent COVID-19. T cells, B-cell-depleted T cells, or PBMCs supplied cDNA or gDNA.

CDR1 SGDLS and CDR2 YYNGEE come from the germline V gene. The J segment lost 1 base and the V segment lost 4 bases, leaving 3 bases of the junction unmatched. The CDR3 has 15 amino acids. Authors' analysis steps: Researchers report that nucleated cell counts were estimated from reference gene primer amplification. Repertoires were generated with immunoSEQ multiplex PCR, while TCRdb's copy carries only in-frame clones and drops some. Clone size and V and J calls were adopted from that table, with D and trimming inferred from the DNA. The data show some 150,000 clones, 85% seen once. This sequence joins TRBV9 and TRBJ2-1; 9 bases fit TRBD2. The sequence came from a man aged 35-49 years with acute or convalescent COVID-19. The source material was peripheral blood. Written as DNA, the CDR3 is TGTGCCAGCAGCCCTAGCGGGGAATCCTACAATGAGCAGTTCTTC. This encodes CASSPSGESYNEQFF.